Each of the 30 T cell receptor beta chains below was sequenced from the same sample in a study of blood T cell repertoires in COVID-19. Sequencing used immunoSEQ multiplex PCR; TCRdb keeps in-frame clones, though not all of them. The repertoire holds approximately 190,000 clones, with around 83% as singletons. The sequencing sample was made of PBMCs or T cells enriched from blood (not recorded which). The receptors here all came from a woman aged 25-40 years who had been exposed to COVID-19.

The chain couples TRBV6-5 to TRBJ1-1; D is uncertain. CDR1 and CDR2 from the germline V gene are MNHEY and SVGAGI. Trimming removed 5 bases at V and 1 base at J, with 11 bases between. This CDR3 is 14 amino acids long. This CDR3 reads CASSRENRNTEAFF. The CDR3 coding sequence is TGTGCCAGCAGTCGGGAGAATAGGAACACTGAAGCTTTCTTT.

J is TRBJ2-7 and V is TRBV13; D uncertain. V lost 2 bases and J 2 bases, leaving 10 bases between the germline ends. The CDR3 loop spans 14 amino acids. Germline loops: CDR1 PRHDT, CDR2 FYEKMQ (reference sequence). Written as DNA, the CDR3 is TGTGCCAGCAGCTTAAGTACAGACGCCTACGAGCAGTACTTC. It encodes CASSLSTDAYEQYF. The full variable domain, rest sourced from reference TRBV13 and TRBJ2-7, is AAGVIQSPRHLIKEKRETATLKCYPIPRHDTVYWYQQGPGQDPQFLISFYEKMQSDKGSIPDRFSAQQFSDYHSELNMSSLELGDSALYFCASSLSTDAYEQYFGPGTRLTVT.

By share of the sample, this clone is medium-sized. V gene TRBV3-1 (or the pseudogene TRBV3-2) combines with J gene TRBJ1-5; the D gene is possibly TRBD1 (5 bases). Per germline, CDR1 LGHDT and CDR2 YNNKEL (reference sequence). The CDR3 is 19 amino acids. Trimming cost V 0 bases and J 4 bases, with 22 bases left between them. The CDR3 reads CASSQDFGYVQGSNQPQHF. CDR3 nucleotides: TGTGCCAGCAGCCAAGATTTCGGTTACGTGCAGGGCTCGAATCAGCCCCAGCATTTT.

This chain connects TRBV18 to TRBJ2-5, with a possible D match to TRBD1 (6 bases). The V and J ends lost 8 bases and 2 bases respectively, with 9 bases between them. Germline V CDR1 and CDR2: KGHSH, LQKENI. CDR3 length: 12 amino acids. The CDR3 region is CASGDRQETQYF. CDR3 nucleotides: TGTGCCAGCGGCGACAGGCAAGAGACCCAGTACTTC.

The genes are TRBV3-1 (or the pseudogene TRBV3-2) and TRBJ2-3, with 8 bases identical to TRBD2. Trimming removed 1 base from V and 2 bases from J; junction bases left unmatched: 2. Germline V gene sequence: CDR1 LGHDT, CDR2 YNNKEL (reference sequence). This CDR3 has 15 residues. The CDR3 DNA follows: TGTGCCAGCAGCCAAGCGGGGGGGGTCACAGATACGCAGTATTTT. This gives the protein CASSQAGGVTDTQYF.

The rearrangement joins TRBV9 to TRBJ1-1; TRBD1 is a possible D gene (5 bases). The V and J ends lost 7 bases and 3 bases respectively, with 10 bases between them. The germline gives CDR1 SGDLS, CDR2 YYNGEE. The CDR3 totals 12 residues. The CDR3 reads CASQGRDTEAFF. The DNA for the CDR3 is TGTGCCAGCCAGGGAAGGGACACTGAAGCTTTCTTT.

J is TRBJ2-3 and V is TRBV2; a weak D match, TRBD1 (5 bases). This CDR3 contains 14 residues. Between the trimmed V and J ends, which lost 11 bases and 0 bases, there was a span of 15 bases. The germline V gene encodes CDR1 SNHLY and CDR2 FYNNEI. This CDR3 reads CAVQEGASTDTQYF. The CDR3 nucleotides read TGTGCCGTCCAGGAAGGGGCTAGCACAGATACGCAGTATTTT.

This chain links TRBV9 with TRBJ1-2; D unclear. Germline lookup yields CDR1 SGDLS and CDR2 YYNGEE. The CDR3 runs to 15 residues. Trimming took off 4 bases at V and 4 bases at J, with 17 bases between the two ends. For the CDR3, the DNA is TGTGCCAGCAGCTTCTCCTCCCGGGAGTTCTATGGCTACACCTTC. Amino acid sequence: CASSFSSREFYGYTF.

With regard to this clone: The junction does not match germline at one end; this may be a read error. The chain employs TRBV29-1 and TRBJ1-1; D is undetermined. The length of the CDR3 is 9 residues. Germline V gene lookup returns CDR1 SQVTM and CDR2 ANQGSEA. For the CDR3, the DNA is TGCAGCGTTGTCCCGCCAGTGCTCTTT. As protein: CSVVPPVLF.

The chain joins TRBV10-1 to TRBJ1-1, with 7 bases fitting TRBD1. This CDR3 comprises 18 residues. Per germline, CDR1 WNHNN and CDR2 SYGVQD (reference sequence). The J segment lost 1 base and the V segment lost 2 bases, leaving 13 bases of the junction unmatched. The CDR3: CASSERTGTGDPNTEAFF. CDR3 sequence (DNA): TGCGCCAGCAGTGAGCGGACAGGCACCGGCGATCCGAACACTGAAGCTTTCTTT.

V usage is TRBV7-2 and J usage is TRBJ2-7; TRBD1 agrees at 9 bases. The CDR3 extends over 16 amino acids. CDR1 is SGHTA and CDR2 is FQGNSA in the germline V gene. V was clipped by 5 bases and J by 1 base; unmatched bases: 9. The CDR3 spells CASSPSTDRGSYEQYF. The CDR3 DNA reads TGTGCCAGCAGCCCCTCTACGGACAGGGGATCCTACGAGCAGTACTTC.

CDR3 sequence reads: CASSSPSGGDTQYF. DNA of the CDR3: TGTGCCAGCAGCTCGCCCTCCGGGGGAGATACGCAGTATTTT. The chain recombines TRBV5-4 with TRBJ2-3; tentative D call: TRBD2 (6 bases). CDR1 and CDR2 from the germline V gene are SGHNT and YYREEE (reference sequence). V lost 3 bases and J lost 5, with 13 bases in between. The CDR3 is 14 residues long.

This chain connects TRBV3-1 (or the pseudogene TRBV3-2) to TRBJ1-1, with no clear D. V was shortened by 0 bases and J by 3 bases, with 11 bases between the two germline ends. CDR1 is LGHDT, CDR2 YNNKEL, per germline (reference sequence). This CDR3 contains 15 residues. The CDR3 reads CASSQDLRPDTEAFF. The CDR3 region has the DNA TGTGCCAGCAGCCAAGACCTCAGGCCGGACACTGAAGCTTTCTTT.

The chain is built from TRBV3-1 (or the pseudogene TRBV3-2) and TRBJ1-2; D possibly corresponds to TRBD1 (5 bases). This CDR3 region has 13 residues. CDR1 and CDR2 from the germline V gene are LGHDT and YNNKEL (reference sequence). V lost 4 bases and J 13 bases, leaving 19 bases between the germline ends. DNA of the CDR3: TGTGCCAGCAGCCCAGACGTGACAGTCGATCTCACCTTC. Translated, it gives CASSPDVTVDLTF.

The rearrangement uses TRBV9 and TRBJ2-1, with TRBD1 matching 10 bases. The V gene end was trimmed by 0 bases and the J gene end by 6 bases; junction bases not matched to a gene: 0. This CDR3 is built from 14 residues. CDR1 is SGDLS, CDR2 YYNGEE, per germline. CDR3 sequence: CASSVGTGGNEQFF. DNA for the CDR3: TGTGCCAGCAGCGTAGGGACAGGGGGCAATGAGCAGTTCTTC. The entire variable domain, with the rest obtained from reference TRBV9 and TRBJ2-1, is as follows: DSGVTQTPKHLITATGQRVTLRCSPRSGDLSVYWYQQSLDQGLQFLIQYYNGEERAKGNILERFSAQQFPDLHSELNLSSLELGDSALYFCASSVGTGGNEQFFGPGTRLTVL.

In the case of this clone: At the DNA level, this CDR3 is encoded by other sequences in the same sample as well. The CDR3, as DNA: TGTGCCAGTAGTATAGGAGGGGAAGCTTTCTTT. This sequence encodes CASSIGGEAFF. The rearrangement uses TRBV19 and TRBJ1-1; no reliable D call. V was trimmed by 1 base and J by 8 bases, leaving 5 bases between them. Per germline, CDR1 LNHDA and CDR2 SQIVND (reference sequence). The CDR3 loop spans 11 amino acids.

This clone was picked up a small number of times. J is TRBJ1-2 and V is TRBV5-6; D gene unclear. The CDR3 is 16 amino acids. Germline V gene sequence: CDR1 SGHDT, CDR2 YYEEEE. The V gene lost 4 bases and the J gene lost 2 bases, with 18 bases spanning the gap. In DNA form, the CDR3 reads TGTGCCAGCAGCAACTCTGAGGGCTTTATGAACTATGGCTACACCTTC. It yields the protein CASSNSEGFMNYGYTF.

This rearrangement joins TRBV27 to TRBJ2-7, with D uncertain. With 9 bases removed from V and 2 bases from J, the gap between germline ends came to 14 bases. CDR1 MNHEY and CDR2 SMNVEV come from the germline V gene (reference sequence). CDR3 length equals 13 residues. This CDR3 is CASRHVGAYEQYF. DNA for the CDR3: TGTGCCAGTCGACACGTGGGCGCCTACGAGCAGTACTTC.

The rearrangement links TRBV4-2 to TRBJ1-5; 7 bases align to TRBD1. The V gene end was trimmed by 0 bases and the J gene end by 7 bases; junction bases not matched to a gene: 3. The CDR3 is 14 residues long. From germline, CDR1 is LGHNA and CDR2 YNFKEQ. The CDR3, as DNA: TGTGCCAGCAGCCAAGATAAGGGGGCACAGCCCCAGCATTTT. Translation gives CASSQDKGAQPQHF.

The genes are TRBV2 and TRBJ2-1, with 14 bases fitting TRBD2. The CDR3 spans 15 residues. CDR1 SNHLY and CDR2 FYNNEI come from the germline V gene. The V and J ends lost 5 bases and 6 bases, in that order; junction bases with no gene match: 3. The CDR3 DNA is TGTGCCAGCAGTCCCGGACTAGCGGGGGGCAATGAGCAGTTCTTC. Its translation is CASSPGLAGGNEQFF.

This sequence joins TRBV2 and TRBJ2-7; 14 bases match TRBD2. CDR1 is SNHLY and CDR2 is FYNNEI in the germline V gene. The length of the CDR3 is 14 residues. The ends lost 6 bases at V and 5 bases at J; junction bases unmatched: 3. In DNA, the CDR3 is TGTGCCAGCAGGGGACTAGCGGGGGTGGACGAGCAGTACTTC. This translates into CASRGLAGVDEQYF.

This clone was detected a few times. V usage is TRBV9 and J usage is TRBJ1-2; D is possibly TRBD1 (5 bases). Germline CDR1 and CDR2: SGDLS and YYNGEE. This CDR3 is built from 11 residues. V lost 5 bases to trimming and J lost 4 bases, with 6 bases between them. This CDR3 is CASRDTYGYTF. For the CDR3, the DNA is TGTGCCAGCAGGGACACCTATGGCTACACCTTC. Drawing the rest from reference TRBV9 and TRBJ1-2, the complete variable domain is DSGVTQTPKHLITATGQRVTLRCSPRSGDLSVYWYQQSLDQGLQFLIQYYNGEERAKGNILERFSAQQFPDLHSELNLSSLELGDSALYFCASRDTYGYTFGSGTRLTVV.

In the case of this clone: A read error may account for a junction end that differs from germline. The rearrangement links TRBV20-1 to TRBJ2-7, with D possibly being TRBD1 (7 bases). The CDR3 totals 11 residues. CDR1 and CDR2 (germline): DFQATT, SNEGSKA (reference sequence). The CDR3 region has the DNA TGCAGTGCTCATGGGGGGACAGCGGGTAGCTTC. It codes for CSAHGGTAGSF.

J is TRBJ1-2 and V is TRBV7-9; unclear D gene. CDR1 is SEHNR and CDR2 is FQNEAQ in the germline V gene (reference sequence). The CDR3 loop spans 16 amino acids. V lost 7 bases and J 8 bases, leaving 26 bases between the germline ends. The CDR3 spells CASTDDAGPIAGGYTF. The CDR3 nucleotides are TGTGCCAGCACCGATGACGCCGGGCCGATCGCGGGGGGCTACACCTTC. Looking up the rest from reference TRBV7-9 and TRBJ1-2 gives the full variable domain: DTGVSQNPRHKITKRGQNVTFRCDPISEHNRLYWYRQTLGQGPEFLTYFQNEAQLEKSRLLSDRFSAERPKGSFSTLEIQRTEQGDSAMYLCASTDDAGPIAGGYTFGSGTRLTVV.

The J gene is TRBJ1-1, the V gene TRBV29-1; the D is unclear. The CDR3 sequence is 10 residues long. Per the germline V gene, CDR1 is SQVTM and CDR2 is ANQGSEA. V was trimmed by 4 bases and J by 6 bases, leaving 6 bases between them. The CDR3 DNA reads as TGCAGCGTTGGAACAGCTGAAGCTTTCTTT. Translated: CSVGTAEAFF.

The rearrangement joins TRBV2 to TRBJ2-5; a possible D gene is TRBD2 (5 bases). Trimming left V 3 bases short and J 4 bases short, with 9 bases between. The CDR3 has 13 amino acids. CDR1 is SNHLY and CDR2 is FYNNEI in the germline V gene. The CDR3 spells CASSETTVETQYF. The CDR3 coding sequence is TGTGCCAGCAGTGAGACTACTGTAGAGACCCAGTACTTC.

This clone was counted between two and nine times. V is TRBV5-4 and J is TRBJ1-6; D unresolved. CDR1 and CDR2 (germline): SGHNT, YYREEE (reference sequence). The CDR3 contains 15 residues. The V gene lost 0 bases and the J gene lost 7 bases, with 11 bases spanning the gap. CDR3 in DNA: TGTGCCAGCAGCTTGGAAGGCGGGTACAATTCACCCCTCCACTTT. Its translation is CASSLEGGYNSPLHF.

As for this clone: The same CDR3 can be traced to other DNA sequences in this sample. The chain recombines TRBV2 with TRBJ1-2; D remains ambiguous. This CDR3 has 11 amino acids. The germline V gene has CDR1 SNHLY and CDR2 FYNNEI. The V end lost 6 bases, the J end lost 2 bases, and 4 bases lay between the germline ends. Here the CDR3 DNA reads TGTGCCAGCAGCCCAAACTATGGCTACACCTTC. Translation: CASSPNYGYTF.

The table lists this clone with a few counts. The chain recombines TRBV4-1 with TRBJ1-3, with 9 bases that match TRBD1. J was trimmed by 7 bases and V by 8 bases; bases with no gene match: 9. Germline V CDR1 and CDR2: MGHRA, YSYEKL. The CDR3 is 14 amino acids. The CDR3 DNA is TGCGCCAGCGGAACAGGGGGCGGTCGGAACACCATATATTTT. Translated, it gives CASGTGGGRNTIYF.

This chain connects TRBV3-1 (or the pseudogene TRBV3-2) to TRBJ2-5; 14 nucleotides agree with TRBD2. In germline, CDR1 is LGHDT, CDR2 YNNKEL (reference sequence). Trimming removed 1 base from V and 4 bases from J; junction bases left unmatched: 2. This CDR3 contains 16 residues. The CDR3 DNA sequence: TGTGCCAGCAGCCAAGGGACTAGCGGGGGGTTAGAGACCCAGTACTTC. Amino acid sequence: CASSQGTSGGLETQYF.